A single sample gave rise to the 10 T cell receptor beta chains below, sequenced in a study of T cells in pancreatic ductal adenocarcinoma. Selected pancreatic ductal adenocarcinoma patients had undergone surgery without neoadjuvant therapy. Profiled with immunoSEQ multiplex PCR; TCRdb holds only in-frame clones, not every one. The data contain roughly 5,000 clones, around 80% of them singletons. The specimen sequenced was pancreatic tumor tissue. The source is a human donor with pancreatic ductal adenocarcinoma. The donor label of this sample is uncertain.

About this clone: The germline gene is not matched at one end of the junction; a read error may be the cause. This sequence joins TRBV6-5 and TRBJ1-2; D perhaps matches TRBD1 (6 bases). CDR1 is MNHEY, CDR2 SVGAGI, per germline. This CDR3 has 12 residues. The CDR3 coding sequence is TGTGCCAGCAGCTCTGTGCAGGGGTCGCTGAGCTTC. Its protein product is CASSSVQGSLSF.

J is TRBJ1-1 and V is TRBV4-3; possibly TRBD1 for D (5 bases). V was shortened by 0 bases and J by 3 bases, with 17 bases between the two germline ends. CDR1 and CDR2 (germline): LGHNA, YSLEER. CDR3 size: 17 residues. As DNA, the CDR3 is TGCGCCAGCAGCCAAGATCCTTGGGGCCATGGGTACACTGAAGCTTTCTTT. Translating it yields CASSQDPWGHGYTEAFF.

The rearrangement links TRBV29-1 to TRBJ2-3; 9 bases are shared with TRBD1. The CDR3 sequence is 13 residues long. The V segment lost 6 bases and the J segment 0 bases; nucleotides outside the gene matches: 1. Germline CDR1 reads SQVTM; CDR2 reads ANQGSEA. Here the CDR3 reads CSVQGASTDTQYF. The DNA for the CDR3 is TGCAGCGTACAGGGGGCTAGCACAGATACGCAGTATTTT.

This chain links TRBV11-2 with TRBJ1-2; D is perhaps TRBD1 (6 bases). Germline CDR1 is SGHAT and CDR2 is FQNNGV. The V gene lost 5 bases and the J gene lost 1 base, with 17 bases spanning the gap. The CDR3 covers 16 residues. As DNA, the CDR3 is TGTGCCAGCAGCAGTATCCGGGACATTATTAACTATGGCTACACCTTC. Residues: CASSSIRDIINYGYTF.

The rearrangement uses TRBV12-5 and TRBJ1-3; D ambiguous. The germline gives CDR1 LGHNT, CDR2 FRNRAP. The CDR3 spans 16 residues. With 2 bases removed from V and 0 bases from J, the gap between germline ends came to 11 bases. The CDR3 loop is CASGLRPESSGNTIYF. The CDR3 DNA reads as TGTGCTAGTGGTTTGAGACCGGAGAGCTCTGGAAACACCATATATTTT.

This chain joins TRBV9 and TRBJ1-4; D remains unclear. Trimming removed 4 bases from V and 0 bases from J, with 22 bases in between. The CDR3 is 19 residues long. Germline loops: CDR1 SGDLS, CDR2 YYNGEE. CDR3 sequence (DNA): TGTGCCAGCAGCCCTCCGGCCGAGGCCTCAAGTGCAACTAATGAAAAACTGTTTTTT. This gives the protein CASSPPAEASSATNEKLFF.

The chain is built from TRBV5-5 and TRBJ2-1, with TRBD2 matching over 13 bases. This CDR3 contains 17 residues. In germline, CDR1 is SGHKS, CDR2 YYEKEE (reference sequence). Unmatched junction bases numbered 10, after V lost 0 bases and J lost 10 bases. CDR3 DNA sequence: TGTGCCAGCAGCTTGGGGACTAGCGGGGGCTGGGACGAGGAGCAGTTCTTC. This gives the protein CASSLGTSGGWDEEQFF.

With regard to this clone: The junction differs from germline at one of its ends, possibly a read error. J is TRBJ1-4 and V is TRBV5-3; D ambiguous. TRBV5-3 falls under the ORF class, with uncertain function. The CDR3 has 14 residues. The CDR3 DNA sequence: TGTGCCAGCAGCTCCCAGGTTTATAATGAAAAACTGTTTTTT. It codes for CASSSQVYNEKLFF.

This sequence joins TRBV28 and TRBJ1-6; 9 nucleotides match TRBD1. V lost 5 bases and J lost 4; bases outside the gene matches: 12. Germline V CDR1 and CDR2: MDHEN, SYDVKM. The CDR3 extends over 18 amino acids. CDR3 in DNA: TGTGCCAGCAGTACTAATAGGGGACAGGGCCCTTATAATTCACCCCTCCACTTT. Translated: CASSTNRGQGPYNSPLHF.

This clone was counted a single time. The genes are TRBV9 and TRBJ2-2; a weak D match, TRBD2 (7 bases). Per the germline V gene, CDR1 is SGDLS and CDR2 is YYNGEE. Trimming stripped 4 bases from V and 5 bases from J, with 18 bases between. The CDR3 length is 16 residues. The CDR3 loop is CASSTRLGGGTGELFF. In nucleotides, the CDR3 is TGTGCCAGCAGCACCCGACTAGGGGGAGGGACCGGGGAGCTGTTTTTT.